This T cell receptor (gamma chain) is from a study of Vγ9Vδ2 T cells in congenital toxoplasmosis (dated by TCRdb to the early 2020s). With respect to the entire study: The diagnosis of congenital toxoplasmosis relied on IgG, IgM and IgA serology, Western blot and an in-house interferon-gamma release assay. The study compared gamma and delta chain CDR3 repertoires of sorted blood gammadelta T cells between congenitally T. gondii-infected and uninfected infants. Infant repertoires were sequenced at 2 months after birth and at 1 year of age. At 2 months, TCR sequencing included roughly five infected and around nine uninfected infants, while at 1 year the sequenced group was 3 infected and 4 uninfected infants. What the study reported, not specific to this receptor: Two months was the earliest age with enough suitable sample material for TCR repertoire analysis, so newborn repertoires were not sequenced. At 1 year of age, repertoire differences between infected and uninfected infants were less clear than at 2 months. Among 2-month-old infants, germline-encoded fetal-type TRDV2 CDR3 sequences seemed to show up more often in infected than in uninfected infants, which suggests an in utero expansion footprint. At 2 months, infected infants appeared to have fewer N additions in TRGV9 and TRDV2 CDR3s than uninfected infants, particularly in TRDV2-TRDJ1 sequences. Both infected and uninfected infants showed a high prevalence of a public TRGV9 clonotype.

cDNA was made by template-switch reverse transcription with TRGC- and TRDC-specific primers in one tube, using SuperScript II. The TRGC primer was designed so that it binds both the TRGC1 and the TRGC2 constant genes. The KAPA Real-Time Library Amplification Kit was used for TRG and TRD amplification, and AMPure XP bead purification was performed between steps. Index PCR with the Nextera XT Index Kit was used to attach the Illumina sequencing adapters. Sequencing of TRG and TRD amplicons was performed on an Illumina MiSeq with the V2 300 kit, and 150 bp paired-end reads were generated. The source study handled its data this way. Before any further analysis, FastQC version 0.11.8 was used to check read quality. Reads were aligned against the TRG or TRD reference genes from GenBank, and CDR3 sequences were constructed using MiXCR version 3.0.3. MiXCR defaults were kept, except that TRDD gene segments were assembled using 3 rather than 5 consecutive nucleotides. N additions, CDR3 length, J segment length and clonotype sharing between samples were all calculated using VDJtools version 1.2.1. CDR3 sequences that were out of frame or contained stop codons were removed from the analysis. Infant repertoires were assessed for overlap with previously published fetal, cord blood and adult blood Vgamma9Vdelta2 repertoires. TCRdb reprocessed the public data with the CATT caller; entries with the same nucleotide sequence were combined afterwards. The V and J calls, along with clone size, are taken from TCRdb and not from the paper's own processing. The sample yields fewer than 300 gamma-chain clones; about 39% were counted once. Of the sample, around 70% is held by the ten largest clones.

The same treatment, consisting of spiramycin and/or pyrimethamine plus sulfadiazine plus folinic acid, was given to the mothers of both infected and uninfected infants. All infants, both infected and uninfected, were delivered at term after more than 37 weeks of gestation. Approximately 1 mL of blood was used to isolate PBMCs by Lymphoprep gradient centrifugation, after which the PBMCs were cryopreserved in liquid nitrogen and shipped to Belgium. Thawed PBMCs were labeled with Zombie NIR viability dye and stained with CD3, TCR gammadelta, Vgamma9 and Vdelta2 antibodies. A FACSAria III was used to sort CD3+ TCRgammadelta+ T cells, reaching a mean purity of approximately 98%. For each sample, RNA was extracted from around 9,300 sorted gammadelta T cells with the RNeasy Micro Kit. Each infant was born to a mother who had been enrolled with a primary T. gondii infection during pregnancy. Peripheral blood samples from the infants were taken at an outpatient microbiology and virology center in Pavia, Italy.

Reading the germline V gene gives CDR1 EGSNGY and CDR2 YDSYNSKV. V and J are trimmed by 0 bases and 5 bases, and the gene matches miss 7 bases of the junction. From the cysteine up to the phenylalanine, the CDR3 has a length of 14 residues. The kept DNA is CDR3 alone, 42 bases in frame from the first base. Details on this clone: Its antigen is unknown. Base qualities were left out, and no much larger clone turns up one base away.

The specimen was gamma-delta T cells from blood. The chain is assembled from TRGV2 and TRGJ1 or TRGJ2. This receptor was identified in a child under 10 years old born to a mother with Toxoplasma gondii infection during pregnancy, either congenitally infected or uninfected (not recorded which). The CDR3 region has the sequence CATWDGRGHYKKLF. The sequenced DNA is TGTGCCACCTGGGACGGGCGTGGACATTATAAGAAACTCTTT.